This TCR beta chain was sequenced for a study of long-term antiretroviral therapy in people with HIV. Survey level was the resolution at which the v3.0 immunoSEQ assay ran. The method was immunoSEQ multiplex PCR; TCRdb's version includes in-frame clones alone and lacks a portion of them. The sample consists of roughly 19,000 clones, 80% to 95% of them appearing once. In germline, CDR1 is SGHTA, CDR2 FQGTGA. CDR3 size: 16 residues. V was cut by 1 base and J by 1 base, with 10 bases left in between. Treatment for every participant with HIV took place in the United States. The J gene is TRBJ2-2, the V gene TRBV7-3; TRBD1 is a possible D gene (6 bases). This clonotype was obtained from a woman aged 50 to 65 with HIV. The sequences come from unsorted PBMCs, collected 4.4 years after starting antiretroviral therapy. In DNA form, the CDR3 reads TGTGCCAGCAGCTTAAGACAGGCACTGAACACCGGGGAGCTGTTTTTT. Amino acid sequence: CASSLRQALNTGELFF.